The source of this T cell receptor (beta chain) is a study of blood T cells in healthy people across ages. This clonotype was counted between two and nine times. Antigen: not known. Combining a sample-barcoded 5' primer with a J-beta primer mix, a second PCR ran for roughly 7 to 12 cycles. TCRdb itself ran the 5' RACE reads through MiXCR, one entry per CDR3 protein. The sample lists about 1.6 million distinct CDR3 sequences; 30% to 40% were seen once. Healthy Caucasian individuals from Russia aged about 6 to 90 served as donors. General observations from the study: In these data, TCR beta diversity tracked strongly with naive T cell percentage.

The sample was blood. This receptor was obtained from a woman aged 25 to 39 in good health.

The CDR3 here is CAISESSTSGLSSYNEQFF. CDR3 DNA: TGTGCCATCAGTGAGTCGAGCACGAGTGGACTAAGCTCCTACAATGAGCAGTTCTTC. This chain connects TRBV10-3 to TRBJ2-1; TRBD2 might be the D (6 bases). Trimming left V 0 bases short and J 0 bases short, with 18 bases between. CDR3 length equals 19 residues. In germline, CDR1 is ENHRY, CDR2 SYGVKD.